These T cell receptor beta chains were read from a single sample in a study of identical twins. TCRdb independently ran MiXCR on the 5' RACE reads; one entry per CDR3 protein. The repertoire has hundreds of thousands of distinct CDR3 sequences, about 9.4% of them found once; the top ten carry around 0.95%. These data were also filed under a second study, of yellow fever vaccine responses in identical twins.

Material for sequencing was PBMCs. These receptors were collected from a woman between 18 and 29 years old in good health. Both conserved end residues are trimmed from each CDR3. A D gene is named only where the DNA matches it firmly.

D	V	CDR3
NA	TRBV29-1	SVGLRDTEAF
TRBD1	TRBV20-1	SAEQGRMAGELF
TRBD2	TRBV28	ASSLSFGLAGVEQF
TRBD2	TRBV6-1	ASRGGALAETYYNEQF
TRBD1	TRBV10-3	DISESGTGGYRSNQPQR
NA	TRBV10-3	AISEARGGADTQY
NA	TRBV7-9	ASRLGGDHSPLH
NA	TRBV12-3/TRBV12-4	ASSLGGMWDTEAF
TRBD2	TRBV11-3	ASSPSGEAGLTGELF
TRBD2	TRBV7-2	ASSLASGGVDTQY
TRBD1	TRBV12-3/TRBV12-4	ASSLTRGQDEAF
TRBD1	TRBV5-6	ASSPWTGMNTEAF
NA	TRBV29-1	SVEWEDSYNEQF
NA	TRBV20-1	SARDGHRISTLH
TRBD2	TRBV7-2	ASSLIGGGPSTDTQY
NA	TRBV4-3	ASSQEAQAYEQY
TRBD2	TRBV5-5	ASSLASGWGSGANVLT
TRBD2	TRBV5-1	ASKLALATYEQY
TRBD1	TRBV9	ASSAGWQGVGGTQY
TRBD2	TRBV20-1	SAFSPSGGTQY
NA	TRBV20-1	SARDAQTVSSYNEQF
NA	TRBV6-2/TRBV6-3	ASSYSTGGPLDDEQF
TRBD2	TRBV5-6	ASSGRVPDTQY
NA	TRBV5-6	ASSPASGGLQF
NA	TRBV12-3/TRBV12-4	ASSPGAGVTDTQY
TRBD1	TRBV10-3	AISAGQGLTISNTGELF
NA	TRBV5-1	ASSLETIQRHHYEQY
TRBD1	TRBV27	ASSFQLLPGQGKNIQY
NA	TRBV19	ASSIGPPGWEQF
NA	TRBV20-1	SAREGASFYEQY
NA	TRBV3-1	ASSQPGRSYNEQF
NA	TRBV27	ASSLSAEGSHTQY
NA	TRBV4-3	ASSHQGKKETQY
NA	TRBV19	ASHPTGTDTQY
TRBD1	TRBV27	ASSPRDRGSEQY
NA	TRBV3-1	ASSQKGYEQY
TRBD2	TRBV7-8	ASSSHPGLVVETQY
NA	TRBV21-1	ASSKRIGRSNQPQH
TRBD2	TRBV4-1	ASSQGLALPQETQY
TRBD1	TRBV6-1	ASSEGETGHNYEQY
NA	TRBV5-1	ASSLLGEKLF
TRBD1	TRBV7-9	AIKVGGLSTSYEQY
NA	TRBV28	ASSPPRPTNEKLF
NA	TRBV7-2	ASSPTVYGYT
NA	TRBV7-8	ASSLALGSSGANVLT
TRBD2	TRBV6-8	ATSPSGKSSYEQY
TRBD1	TRBV7-7	ASSLGPGQGRGETQY
NA	TRBV7-9	ASSPIGELF
NA	TRBV7-3	ASRPHGGETQY
TRBD1	TRBV29-1	SVGGQGREQY
TRBD2	TRBV29-1	SVTFGTSGKLYNEQF
NA	TRBV10-3	AISTSRQSTDTQY
NA	TRBV14	ASSQERGGQETQY
NA	TRBV3-1	ASSDAGFLSRETQY
TRBD1	TRBV18	ASSPRTGGLDGYT